The rows below give T cell receptor beta chains drawn from one sample of a study of PD-L1 blockade in urothelial cancer. Profiling relied on immunoSEQ multiplex PCR, and the TCRdb table lists in-frame clones only, not all of them. The sample lists about 88,000 clones, 85% to 95% seen once, with approximately 9% in the top ten. Sequenced here: PBMCs, sampled around atezolizumab (anti-PD-L1) treatment. These TCRs come from a man between 60 and 75 years old with urothelial cancer. Each CDR3 is given with its conserved first and last residue. The D gene is left open where the match is weak. The listing skips clone size in some rows; elsewhere it reads once, few, many or a size class.

abundance: NA
j_gene: TRBJ2-1
d_gene: TRBD2
v_gene: TRBV19
CDR3aa: CASSIRLAGGEQFF
CDR3nt: TGTGCCAGTAGTATCCGACTAGCGGGAGGGGAGCAGTTCTTC

abundance: NA
j_gene: TRBJ2-7
d_gene: TRBD1
v_gene: TRBV11-2
CDR3aa: CASSLGGTDYEQYF
CDR3nt: TGTGCCAGCAGCTTAGGTGGGACAGACTACGAGCAGTACTTC

abundance: NA
j_gene: TRBJ1-1
d_gene: TRBD1
v_gene: TRBV7-2
CDR3aa: CASSLGLMGQMNTEAFF
CDR3nt: TGTGCCAGCAGCTTAGGGCTCATGGGACAGATGAACACTGAAGCTTTCTTT

abundance: NA
j_gene: TRBJ2-7
d_gene: TRBD1
v_gene: TRBV28
CDR3aa: CASSLQGGSYEQYF
CDR3nt: TGTGCCAGCAGTCTACAGGGGGGATCCTACGAGCAGTACTTC

abundance: NA
j_gene: TRBJ2-2
d_gene: NA
v_gene: TRBV21-1
CDR3aa: CAQRTGATGELFF
CDR3nt: TGTGCCCAGCGGACAGGGGCCACCGGGGAGCTGTTTTTT

abundance: NA
j_gene: TRBJ2-7
d_gene: NA
v_gene: TRBV19
CDR3aa: CASQDTGKSYEQYF
CDR3nt: TGTGCCAGCCAAGATACAGGGAAGTCCTACGAGCAGTACTTC

abundance: once
j_gene: TRBJ1-2
d_gene: TRBD1
v_gene: TRBV10-2
CDR3aa: CASSDTRSGTGGHYGYTF
CDR3nt: TGCGCCAGCAGTGATACCCGCTCCGGGACAGGGGGCCACTATGGCTACACCTTC

abundance: NA
j_gene: TRBJ1-1
d_gene: TRBD1
v_gene: TRBV7-3
CDR3aa: CASSAYRGETEAFF
CDR3nt: TGTGCCAGCAGCGCCTACAGGGGAGAGACTGAAGCTTTCTTT

abundance: once
j_gene: TRBJ2-1
d_gene: TRBD2
v_gene: TRBV15
CDR3aa: CATSRETGLVGNEQFF
CDR3nt: TGTGCCACCAGCAGGGAAACGGGACTAGTCGGGAATGAGCAGTTCTTC

abundance: NA
j_gene: TRBJ1-2
d_gene: NA
v_gene: TRBV7-2
CDR3aa: CASSLDRLYGYTF
CDR3nt: TGTGCCAGCAGCTTAGATAGACTCTATGGCTACACCTTC

abundance: NA
j_gene: TRBJ1-6
d_gene: NA
v_gene: TRBV15
CDR3aa: CATSRDHRGLGRVSPLHF
CDR3nt: TGTGCCACCAGCAGAGATCATAGAGGGCTTGGTCGAGTATCACCCCTCCACTTT

abundance: few
j_gene: TRBJ1-3
d_gene: NA
v_gene: TRBV7-3
CDR3aa: CASSLGSSGNTIYF
CDR3nt: TGTGCCAGCAGCTTAGGCAGCTCTGGAAACACCATATATTTT

abundance: NA
j_gene: TRBJ2-3
d_gene: TRBD2
v_gene: TRBV7-9
CDR3aa: CASSHELAVSTDTQYF
CDR3nt: TGTGCCAGCAGCCATGAACTAGCGGTGAGCACAGATACGCAGTATTTT

abundance: NA
j_gene: TRBJ1-2
d_gene: NA
v_gene: TRBV27
CDR3aa: CASSLSRVYGYTF
CDR3nt: TGTGCCAGCAGTTTATCCAGGGTCTATGGCTACACCTTC

abundance: once
j_gene: TRBJ1-5
d_gene: TRBD1
v_gene: TRBV29-1
CDR3aa: CSVAGDRGSNQPQHF
CDR3nt: TGCAGCGTTGCCGGGGACAGGGGGAGCAATCAGCCCCAGCATTTT

abundance: NA
j_gene: TRBJ1-6
d_gene: NA
v_gene: TRBV5-1
CDR3aa: CASSLEGRGDSPLHF
CDR3nt: TGCGCCAGCAGCTTGGAAGGCAGGGGTGATTCACCCCTCCACTTT